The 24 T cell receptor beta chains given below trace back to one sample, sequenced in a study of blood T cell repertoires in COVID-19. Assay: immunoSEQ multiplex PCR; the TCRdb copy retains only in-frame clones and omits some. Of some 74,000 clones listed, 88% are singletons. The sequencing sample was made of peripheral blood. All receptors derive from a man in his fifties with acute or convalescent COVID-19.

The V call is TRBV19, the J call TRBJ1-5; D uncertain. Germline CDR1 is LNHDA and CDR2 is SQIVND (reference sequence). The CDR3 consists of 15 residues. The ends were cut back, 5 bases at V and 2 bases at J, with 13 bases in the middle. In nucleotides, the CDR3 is TGTGCCAGTAGTCCTAGCAGATGGGGCAATCAGCCCCAGCATTTT. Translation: CASSPSRWGNQPQHF.

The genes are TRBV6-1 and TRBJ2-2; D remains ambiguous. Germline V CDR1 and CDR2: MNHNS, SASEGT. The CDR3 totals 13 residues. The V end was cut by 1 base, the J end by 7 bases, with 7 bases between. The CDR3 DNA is TGTGCCAGCAGTGAAGACCCGCGCGGGGAGCTGTTTTTT. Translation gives CASSEDPRGELFF.

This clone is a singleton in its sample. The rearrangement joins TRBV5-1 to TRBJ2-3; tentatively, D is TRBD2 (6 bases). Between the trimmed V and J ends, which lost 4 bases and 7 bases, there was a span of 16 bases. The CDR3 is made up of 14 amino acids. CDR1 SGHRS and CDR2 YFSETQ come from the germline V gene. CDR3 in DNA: TGCGCCAGCAGCCCTGATTCACTAGCAAATACGCAGTATTTT. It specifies CASSPDSLANTQYF.

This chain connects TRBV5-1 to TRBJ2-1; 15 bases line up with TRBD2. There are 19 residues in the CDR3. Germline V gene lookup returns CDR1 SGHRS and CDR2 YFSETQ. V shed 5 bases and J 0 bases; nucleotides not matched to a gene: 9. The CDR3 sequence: CASSSGLAGGGSSYNEQFF. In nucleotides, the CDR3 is TGCGCCAGCAGTTCGGGACTAGCGGGGGGCGGCAGCTCCTACAATGAGCAGTTCTTC. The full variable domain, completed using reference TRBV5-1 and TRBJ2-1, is KAGVTQTPRYLIKTRGQQVTLSCSPISGHRSVSWYQQTPGQGLQFLFEYFSETQRNKGNFPGRFSGRQFSNSRSEMNVSTLELGDSALYLCASSSGLAGGGSSYNEQFFGPGTRLTVL.

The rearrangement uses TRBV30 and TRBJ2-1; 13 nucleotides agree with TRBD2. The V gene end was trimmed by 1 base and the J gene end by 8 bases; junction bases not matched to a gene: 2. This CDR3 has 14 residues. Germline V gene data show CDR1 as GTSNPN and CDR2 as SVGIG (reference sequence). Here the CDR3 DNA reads TGTGCCTGGAGTGGGACTAGCGGGGGCTATGAGCAGTTCTTC. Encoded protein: CAWSGTSGGYEQFF. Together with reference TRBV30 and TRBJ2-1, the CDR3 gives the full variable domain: SQTIHQWPATLVQPVGSPLSLECTVEGTSNPNLYWYRQAAGRGLQLLFYSVGIGQISSEVPQNLSASRPQDRQFILSSKKLLLSDSGFYLCAWSGTSGGYEQFFGPGTRLTVL.

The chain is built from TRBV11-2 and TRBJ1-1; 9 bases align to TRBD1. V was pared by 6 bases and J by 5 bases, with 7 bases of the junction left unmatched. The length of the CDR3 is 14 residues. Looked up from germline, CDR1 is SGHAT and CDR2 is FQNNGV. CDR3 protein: CASSYTGGGTEAFF. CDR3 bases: TGTGCCAGCAGTTATACAGGGGGCGGAACTGAAGCTTTCTTT.

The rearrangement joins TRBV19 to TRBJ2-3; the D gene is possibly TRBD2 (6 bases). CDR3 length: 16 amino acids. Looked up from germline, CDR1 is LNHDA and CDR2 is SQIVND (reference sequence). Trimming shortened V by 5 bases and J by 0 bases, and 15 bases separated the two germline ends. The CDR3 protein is CASSATGTPSTDTQYF. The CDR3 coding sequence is TGTGCCAGTAGTGCGACCGGGACTCCTAGCACAGATACGCAGTATTTT.

CDR3 in DNA: TGCAGCGTTGGGGCAGAGACCCAGTACTTC. Its protein is CSVGAETQYF. The chain is built from TRBV29-1 and TRBJ2-5, with unresolved D. The V end was cut by 4 bases, the J end by 4 bases, with 4 bases between. Germline V CDR1 and CDR2: SQVTM, ANQGSEA. The CDR3 extends over 10 amino acids.

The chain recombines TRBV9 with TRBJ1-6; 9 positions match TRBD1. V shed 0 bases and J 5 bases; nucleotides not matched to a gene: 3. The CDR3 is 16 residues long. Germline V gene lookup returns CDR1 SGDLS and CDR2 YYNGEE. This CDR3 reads CASSVGQGEHNSPLHF. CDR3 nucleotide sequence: TGTGCCAGCAGCGTAGGACAGGGGGAACATAATTCACCCCTCCACTTT.

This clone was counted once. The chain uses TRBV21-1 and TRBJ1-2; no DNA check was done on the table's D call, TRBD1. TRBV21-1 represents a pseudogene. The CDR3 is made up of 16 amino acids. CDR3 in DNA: TGTGCCAGCAGCAAGTCGGACAGGGGGTATGACTATGGCTACACCTTC. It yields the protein CASSKSDRGYDYGYTF.

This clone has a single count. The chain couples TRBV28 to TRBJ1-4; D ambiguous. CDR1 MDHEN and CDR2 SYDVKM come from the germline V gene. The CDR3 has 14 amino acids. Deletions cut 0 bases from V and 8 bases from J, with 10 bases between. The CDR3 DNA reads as TGTGCCAGCAGTTTATGGGAAGGGAGGGAAAAACTGTTTTTT. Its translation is CASSLWEGREKLFF.

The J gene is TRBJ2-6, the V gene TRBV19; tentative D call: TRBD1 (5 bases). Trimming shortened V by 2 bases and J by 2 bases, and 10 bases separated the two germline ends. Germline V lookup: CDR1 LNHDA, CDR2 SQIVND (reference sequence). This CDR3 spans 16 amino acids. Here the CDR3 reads CASSIQGIAGANVLTF. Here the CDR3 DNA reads TGTGCCAGTAGTATACAGGGTATTGCTGGGGCCAACGTCCTGACTTTC.

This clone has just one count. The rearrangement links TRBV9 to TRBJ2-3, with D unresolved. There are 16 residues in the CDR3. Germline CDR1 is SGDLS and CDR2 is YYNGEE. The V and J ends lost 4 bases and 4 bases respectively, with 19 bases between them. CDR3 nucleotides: TGTGCCAGCAGCCTGACTTCTGCAGTGCGAGCAGATACGCAGTATTTT. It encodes CASSLTSAVRADTQYF.

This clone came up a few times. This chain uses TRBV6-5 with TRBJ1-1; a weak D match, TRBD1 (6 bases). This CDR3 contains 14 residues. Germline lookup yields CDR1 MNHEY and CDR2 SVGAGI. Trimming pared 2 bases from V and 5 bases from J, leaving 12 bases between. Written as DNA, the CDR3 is TGTGCCAGCAGTTACGGGCAGGGGAAGACTGAAGCTTTCTTT. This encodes CASSYGQGKTEAFF.

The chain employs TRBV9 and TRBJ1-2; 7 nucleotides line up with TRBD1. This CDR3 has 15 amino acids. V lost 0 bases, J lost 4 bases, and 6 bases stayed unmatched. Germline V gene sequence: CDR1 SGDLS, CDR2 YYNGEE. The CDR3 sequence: CASSVDLGGVYGYTF. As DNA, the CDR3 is TGTGCCAGCAGCGTAGACTTAGGGGGCGTCTATGGCTACACCTTC.

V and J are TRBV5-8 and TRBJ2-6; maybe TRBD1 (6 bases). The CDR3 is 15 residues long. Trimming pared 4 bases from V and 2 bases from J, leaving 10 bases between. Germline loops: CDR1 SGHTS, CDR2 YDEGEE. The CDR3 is CASSLPGAGANVLTF. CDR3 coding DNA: TGTGCCAGCAGCCTTCCAGGGGCTGGGGCCAACGTCCTGACTTTC. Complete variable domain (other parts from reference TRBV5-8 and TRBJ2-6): EAGVTQSPTHLIKTRGQQATLRCSPISGHTSVYWYQQALGLGLQFLLWYDEGEERNRGNFPPRFSGRQFPNYSSELNVNALELEDSALYLCASSLPGAGANVLTFGAGSRLTVL.

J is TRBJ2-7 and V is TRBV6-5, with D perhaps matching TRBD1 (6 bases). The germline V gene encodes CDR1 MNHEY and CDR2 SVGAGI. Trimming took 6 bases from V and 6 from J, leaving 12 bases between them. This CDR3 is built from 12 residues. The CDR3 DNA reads TGTGCCAGCAGATTTGGACAGACCGAGCAGTACTTC. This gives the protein CASRFGQTEQYF.

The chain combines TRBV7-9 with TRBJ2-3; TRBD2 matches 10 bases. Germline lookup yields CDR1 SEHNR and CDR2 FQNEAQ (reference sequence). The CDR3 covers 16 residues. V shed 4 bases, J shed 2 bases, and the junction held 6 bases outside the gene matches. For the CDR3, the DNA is TGTGCCAGCAGCTCAACTAGCGGGGCAAACACAGATACGCAGTATTTT. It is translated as CASSSTSGANTDTQYF.

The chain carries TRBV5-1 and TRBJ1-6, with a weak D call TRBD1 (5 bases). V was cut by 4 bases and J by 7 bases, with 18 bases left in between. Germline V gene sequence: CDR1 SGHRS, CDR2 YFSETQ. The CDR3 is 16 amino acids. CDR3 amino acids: CASSLPDQGKNSPLHF. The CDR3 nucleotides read TGCGCCAGCAGCCTCCCAGACCAGGGAAAGAATTCACCCCTCCACTTT.

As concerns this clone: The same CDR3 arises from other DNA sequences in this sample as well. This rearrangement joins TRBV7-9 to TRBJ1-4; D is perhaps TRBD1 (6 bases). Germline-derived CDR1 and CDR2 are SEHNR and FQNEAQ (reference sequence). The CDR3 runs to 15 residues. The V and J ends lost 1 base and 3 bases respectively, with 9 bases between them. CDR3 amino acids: CASSLGAGANEKLFF. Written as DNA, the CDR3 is TGTGCCAGCAGCTTAGGGGCAGGGGCTAATGAAAAACTGTTTTTT.

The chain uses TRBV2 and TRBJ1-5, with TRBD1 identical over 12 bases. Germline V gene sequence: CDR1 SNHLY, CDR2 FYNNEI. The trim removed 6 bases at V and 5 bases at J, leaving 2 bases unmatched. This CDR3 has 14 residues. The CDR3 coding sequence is TGTGCCAGCAGGGGACAGGGGGCAGATCAGCCCCAGCATTTT. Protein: CASRGQGADQPQHF. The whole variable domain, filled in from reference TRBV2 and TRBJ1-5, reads EPEVTQTPSHQVTQMGQEVILRCVPISNHLYFYWYRQILGQKVEFLVSFYNNEISEKSEIFDDQFSVERPDGSNFTLKIRSTKLEDSAMYFCASRGQGADQPQHFGDGTRLSIL.

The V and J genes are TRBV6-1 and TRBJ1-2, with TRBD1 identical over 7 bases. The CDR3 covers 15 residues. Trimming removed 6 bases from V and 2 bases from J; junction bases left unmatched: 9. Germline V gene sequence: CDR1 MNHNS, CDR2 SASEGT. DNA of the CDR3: TGTGCCAGCAGCTCCCCGGGACAGCCCAACTATGGCTACACCTTC. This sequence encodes CASSSPGQPNYGYTF.

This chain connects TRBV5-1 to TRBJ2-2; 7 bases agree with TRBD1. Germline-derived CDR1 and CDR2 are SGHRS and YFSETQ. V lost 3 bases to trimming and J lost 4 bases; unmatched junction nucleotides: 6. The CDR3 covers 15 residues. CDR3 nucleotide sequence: TGCGCCAGCAGCTCACAGGGGCGGAGCACCGGGGAGCTGTTTTTT. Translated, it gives CASSSQGRSTGELFF.

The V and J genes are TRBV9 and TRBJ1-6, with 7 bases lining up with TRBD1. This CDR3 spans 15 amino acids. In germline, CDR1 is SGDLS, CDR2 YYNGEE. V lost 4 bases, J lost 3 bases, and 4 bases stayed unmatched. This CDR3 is CASSLRTGYNSPLHF. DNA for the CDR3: TGTGCCAGCAGCTTACGGACAGGCTATAATTCACCCCTCCACTTT.